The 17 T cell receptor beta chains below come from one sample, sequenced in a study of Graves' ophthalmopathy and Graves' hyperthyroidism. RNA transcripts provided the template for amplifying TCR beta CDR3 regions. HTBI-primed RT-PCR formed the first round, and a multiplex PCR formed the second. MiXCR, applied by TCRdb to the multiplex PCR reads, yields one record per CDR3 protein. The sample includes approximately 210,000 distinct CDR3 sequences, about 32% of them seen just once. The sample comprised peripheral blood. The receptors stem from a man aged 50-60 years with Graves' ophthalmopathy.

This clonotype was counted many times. The CDR3 spells CASSFGSGISPLHF. In nucleotides, the CDR3 is TGTGCCAGCAGTTTCGGAAGCGGGATTTCACCCCTCCACTTT. The rearrangement joins TRBV12-3 or TRBV12-4 to TRBJ1-6; D is undetermined. V was shortened by 3 bases and J by 9 bases, with 12 bases between the two germline ends. The CDR3 covers 14 residues.

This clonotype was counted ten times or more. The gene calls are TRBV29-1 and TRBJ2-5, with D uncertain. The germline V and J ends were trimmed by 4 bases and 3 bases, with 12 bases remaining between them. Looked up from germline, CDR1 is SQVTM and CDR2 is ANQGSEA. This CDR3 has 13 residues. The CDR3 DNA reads TGCAGCGTTGTTCCCCCCCTTGAAGAGACCCAGTACTTC. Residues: CSVVPPLEETQYF.

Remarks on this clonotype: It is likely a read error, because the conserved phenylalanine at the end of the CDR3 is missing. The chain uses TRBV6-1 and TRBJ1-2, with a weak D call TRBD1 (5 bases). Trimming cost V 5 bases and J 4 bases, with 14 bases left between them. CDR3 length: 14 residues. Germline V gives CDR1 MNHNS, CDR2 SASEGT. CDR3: CASSPLPGGYGYTL. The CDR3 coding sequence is TGTGCCAGCAGTCCCCTCCCGGGGGGCTATGGCTACACCCTC.

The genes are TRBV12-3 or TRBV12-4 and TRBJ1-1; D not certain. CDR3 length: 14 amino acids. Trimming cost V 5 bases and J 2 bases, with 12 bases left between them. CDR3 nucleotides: TGTGCCAGCAGTCCCCCGGGAATAAACACTGAAGCTTTCTTT. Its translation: CASSPPGINTEAFF.

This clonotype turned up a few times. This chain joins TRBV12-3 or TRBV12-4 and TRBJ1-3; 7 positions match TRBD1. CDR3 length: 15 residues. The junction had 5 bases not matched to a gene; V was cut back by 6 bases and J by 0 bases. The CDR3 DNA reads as TGTGCCAGCAGCCGAAGACAGGGCTCTGGAAACACCATATATTTT. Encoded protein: CASSRRQGSGNTIYF.

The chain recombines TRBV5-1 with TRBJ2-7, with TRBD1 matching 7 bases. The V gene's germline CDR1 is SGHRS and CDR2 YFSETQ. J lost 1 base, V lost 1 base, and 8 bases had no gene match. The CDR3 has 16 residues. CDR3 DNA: TGCGCCAGCAGCTTGTACCCCCGGGACAGTTCCTACGAGCAGTACTTC. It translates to CASSLYPRDSSYEQYF.

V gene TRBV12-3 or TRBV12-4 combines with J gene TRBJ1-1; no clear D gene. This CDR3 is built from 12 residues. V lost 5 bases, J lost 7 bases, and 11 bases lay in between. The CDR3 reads CASSVQGFEAFF. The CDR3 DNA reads TGTGCCAGCAGTGTTCAAGGCTTTGAAGCTTTCTTT.

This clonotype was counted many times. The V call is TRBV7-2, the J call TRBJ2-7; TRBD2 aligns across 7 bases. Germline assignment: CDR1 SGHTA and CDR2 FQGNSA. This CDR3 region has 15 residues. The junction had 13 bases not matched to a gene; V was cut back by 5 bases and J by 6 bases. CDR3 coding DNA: TGTGCCAGCAGCAAAGGAGGTGGGAGGGCCCGCGAGCAGTACTTC. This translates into CASSKGGGRAREQYF. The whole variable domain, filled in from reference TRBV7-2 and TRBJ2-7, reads GAGVSQSPSNKVTEKGKDVELRCDPISGHTALYWYRQSLGQGLEFLIYFQGNSAPDKSGLPSDRFSAERTGGSVSTLTIQRTQQEDSAVYLCASSKGGGRAREQYFGPGTRLTVT.

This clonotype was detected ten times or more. The CDR3 DNA reads as TGTGCCAGCAGGCGACAGGGGATGGGAACCGGGGAGCTGTTTTTT. It translates to CASRRQGMGTGELFF. This sequence joins TRBV7-2 and TRBJ2-2; 8 bases line up with TRBD1. The CDR3 loop spans 15 amino acids. Germline lookup yields CDR1 SGHTA and CDR2 FQGNSA. J gave up 5 bases and V 6 bases, and 8 bases lay outside the gene matches.

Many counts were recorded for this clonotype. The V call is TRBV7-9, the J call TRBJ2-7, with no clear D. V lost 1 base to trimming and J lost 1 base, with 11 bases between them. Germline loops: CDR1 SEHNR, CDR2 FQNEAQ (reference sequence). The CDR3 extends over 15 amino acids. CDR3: CASSLEVSTSYEQYF. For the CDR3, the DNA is TGTGCCAGCAGCTTAGAGGTTTCGACTTCCTACGAGCAGTACTTC.

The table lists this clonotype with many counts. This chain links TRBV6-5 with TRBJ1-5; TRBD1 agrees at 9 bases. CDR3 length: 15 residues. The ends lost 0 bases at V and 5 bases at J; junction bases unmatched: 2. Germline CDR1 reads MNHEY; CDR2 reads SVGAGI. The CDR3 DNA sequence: TGTGCCAGCAGTTACTCGGGACAGGGAGATCAGCCCCAGCATTTT. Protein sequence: CASSYSGQGDQPQHF.

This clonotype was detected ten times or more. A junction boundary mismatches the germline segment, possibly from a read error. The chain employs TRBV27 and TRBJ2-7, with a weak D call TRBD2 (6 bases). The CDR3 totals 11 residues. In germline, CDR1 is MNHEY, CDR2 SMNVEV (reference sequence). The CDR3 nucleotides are TGTGCCAGCAGAATACCCGGGACTTTTAACTTC. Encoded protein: CASRIPGTFNF.

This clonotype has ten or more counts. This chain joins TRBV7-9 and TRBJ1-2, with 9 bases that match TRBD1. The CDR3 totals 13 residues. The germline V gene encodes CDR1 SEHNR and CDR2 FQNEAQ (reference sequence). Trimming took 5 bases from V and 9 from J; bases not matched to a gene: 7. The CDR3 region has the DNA TGTGCCAGCAGCCGGGACAGGGCTGTGCGCTACACCTTC. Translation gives CASSRDRAVRYTF.

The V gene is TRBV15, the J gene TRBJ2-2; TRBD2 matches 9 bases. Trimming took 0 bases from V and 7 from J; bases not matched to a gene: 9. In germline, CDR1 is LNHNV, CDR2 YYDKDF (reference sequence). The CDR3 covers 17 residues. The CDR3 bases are TGTGCCACCAGCAGAGATAGGGCTAGCGGGACGGGCGGGGAGCTGTTTTTT. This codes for CATSRDRASGTGGELFF.

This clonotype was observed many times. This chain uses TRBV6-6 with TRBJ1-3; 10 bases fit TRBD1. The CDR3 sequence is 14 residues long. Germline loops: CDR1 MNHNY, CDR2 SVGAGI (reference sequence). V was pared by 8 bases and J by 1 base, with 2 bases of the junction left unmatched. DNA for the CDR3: TGTGCCAGCCGGGGACAGGGGTCTGGAAACACCATATATTTT. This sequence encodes CASRGQGSGNTIYF.

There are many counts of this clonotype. This chain's CDR3 is CSVERGGSPAELFF. In DNA form, the CDR3 reads TGCAGCGTTGAACGAGGCGGCTCGCCTGCGGAGCTGTTTTTT. The chain is built from TRBV29-1 and TRBJ2-2; D unclear. CDR1 and CDR2 from the germline V gene are SQVTM and ANQGSEA. V lost 2 bases to trimming and J lost 10 bases, with 17 bases between them. The CDR3 covers 14 residues.

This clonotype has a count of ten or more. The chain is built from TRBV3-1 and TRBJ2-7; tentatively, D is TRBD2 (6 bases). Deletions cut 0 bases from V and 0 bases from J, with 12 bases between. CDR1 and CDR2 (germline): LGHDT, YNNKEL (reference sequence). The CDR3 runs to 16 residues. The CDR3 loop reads CASSQDPIGSSYEQYF. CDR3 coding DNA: TGTGCCAGCAGCCAAGATCCGATCGGGAGCTCCTACGAGCAGTACTTC.